The 24 T cell receptor beta chains in this list originate from one sample, sequenced in a study of cytomegalovirus exposure and HLA in healthy donors. Clones were sequenced by immunoSEQ multiplex PCR, and TCRdb holds only the in-frame ones, with some missing. This sample has 150,000 to 180,000 clones, with 86% found just once. The sequenced material came from PBMCs. These receptors were obtained from a man in his late teens or twenties in good health and CMV-seropositive.

The V and J genes are TRBV14 and TRBJ1-5; TRBD1 is a possible D gene (5 bases). This CDR3 is 14 amino acids long. The germline CDR1 and CDR2 sequences are SGHDN and FVKESK. V was clipped by 11 bases and J by 6 bases, with 20 bases between them. CDR3 sequence reads: CAPPRGIRCQPQHF. The CDR3 coding sequence is TGTGCCCCCCCCCGGGGGATCAGGTGTCAGCCCCAGCATTTT.

The chain recombines TRBV11-2 with TRBJ2-7; D is possibly TRBD2 (6 bases). Between the trimmed V and J ends, which lost 0 bases and 3 bases, there was a span of 6 bases. Germline V gives CDR1 SGHAT, CDR2 FQNNGV. The CDR3 spans 13 residues. The DNA for the CDR3 is TGTGCCAGCAGCTTAGAGCGGGACTACGAGCAGTACTTC. Protein: CASSLERDYEQYF.

The V call is TRBV5-4, the J call TRBJ2-2; possibly TRBD1 for D (6 bases). The germline gives CDR1 SGHNT, CDR2 YYREEE (reference sequence). Trimming shortened V by 4 bases and J by 6 bases, and 13 bases separated the two germline ends. The CDR3 is 14 amino acids. CDR3 residues: CASSPGQRSGELFF. In DNA, the CDR3 is TGTGCCAGCAGCCCCGGACAGCGGTCCGGGGAGCTGTTTTTT. Full variable domain (rest looked up from reference TRBV5-4 and TRBJ2-2): ETGVTQSPTHLIKTRGQQVTLRCSSQSGHNTVSWYQQALGQGPQFIFQYYREEENGRGNFPPRFSGLQFPNYSSELNVNALELDDSALYLCASSPGQRSGELFFGEGSRLTVL.

Only a few counts were recorded for this clone. The V call is TRBV9, the J call TRBJ2-2, with D unclear. Germline loops: CDR1 SGDLS, CDR2 YYNGEE. This CDR3 spans 15 amino acids. V gave up 4 bases and J gave up 4 bases, with 14 bases separating them. Written as DNA, the CDR3 is TGTGCCAGCAGCCCCGGCGGCCGCATCACCGGGGAGCTGTTTTTT. This sequence encodes CASSPGGRITGELFF.

The V and J genes are TRBV5-4 and TRBJ1-2, with 10 nucleotides matching TRBD1. The CDR3 contains 14 residues. V gave up 4 bases and J gave up 6 bases; unmatched junction bases: 6. CDR1 SGHNT and CDR2 YYREEE come from the germline V gene (reference sequence). CDR3 amino acids: CASSGPGTGDGYTF. CDR3 coding DNA: TGTGCCAGCAGCGGCCCCGGGACAGGGGATGGCTACACCTTC.

In DNA, the CDR3 is TGCAGCGCCCTGGGGCGGGGGCCCACAGATACGCAGTATTTT. It is translated as CSALGRGPTDTQYF. The chain uses TRBV29-1 and TRBJ2-3, with D possibly matching TRBD2 (7 bases). The CDR3 has 14 amino acids. The germline V gene encodes CDR1 SQVTM and CDR2 ANQGSEA. Trimming removed 7 bases at V and 2 bases at J, with 16 bases between.

The V and J genes are TRBV11-2 and TRBJ2-1; TRBD1 matches at 11 bases. CDR3 length: 15 residues. Germline trimming cut 4 bases from V and 7 bases from J; bases unmatched to any gene: 6. Germline V lookup: CDR1 SGHAT, CDR2 FQNNGV. As DNA, the CDR3 is TGTGCCAGCAGCTCCTCCGGGACAGGGGGGAATGAGCAGTTCTTC. Protein: CASSSSGTGGNEQFF. The whole variable domain, remainder taken from reference TRBV11-2 and TRBJ2-1, is EAGVAQSPRYKIIEKRQSVAFWCNPISGHATLYWYQQILGQGPKLLIQFQNNGVVDDSQLPKDRFSAERLKGVDSTLKIQPAKLEDSAVYLCASSSSGTGGNEQFFGPGTRLTVL.

This chain joins TRBV7-6 and TRBJ2-5, with 7 bases identical to TRBD1. This CDR3 comprises 13 residues. Losses at the gene ends were 5 bases for V and 5 bases for J; bases not matched to a gene: 5. Germline CDR1 and CDR2: SGHVS and FNYEAQ. In DNA, the CDR3 is TGTGCCAGCAGCGACAGGGTAGGCGAGACCCAGTACTTC. Protein sequence: CASSDRVGETQYF.

V and J are TRBV6-1 and TRBJ2-5; 8 bases fit TRBD1. The CDR3 totals 15 residues. Trimming took 1 base from V and 3 from J; bases not matched to a gene: 4. Germline CDR1 is MNHNS and CDR2 is SASEGT. CDR3 coding DNA: TGTGCCAGCAGTGAAGGACCAGGGGGCGAAGAGACCCAGTACTTC. It specifies CASSEGPGGEETQYF.

This chain joins TRBV5-1 and TRBJ2-2, with D tentatively TRBD1 (6 bases). This CDR3 has 15 amino acids. The germline CDR1 and CDR2 sequences are SGHRS and YFSETQ. Trimming removed 1 base at V and 6 bases at J, with 13 bases between. CDR3 loop: CASSLLRGEAGELFF. The CDR3 DNA reads as TGCGCCAGCAGCTTGCTCAGGGGTGAGGCCGGGGAGCTGTTTTTT.

This clone showed up just once. The chain uses TRBV4-1 and TRBJ2-5, with 9 positions matching TRBD2. V gave up 0 bases and J gave up 4 bases; unmatched junction bases: 6. CDR3 length: 16 amino acids. Germline CDR1 and CDR2: MGHRA and YSYEKL. The CDR3 DNA is TGCGCCAGCAGCCAAGAAGGGACTAGCTCCGGAGAGACCCAGTACTTC. Its protein product is CASSQEGTSSGETQYF.

The V call is TRBV5-4, the J call TRBJ1-2; 8 bases line up with TRBD1. The ends lost 4 bases at V and 4 bases at J; junction bases unmatched: 6. This CDR3 contains 14 residues. CDR1 and CDR2 from the germline V gene are SGHNT and YYREEE (reference sequence). CDR3 amino acids: CASSQQGVAYGYTF. The CDR3 region has the DNA TGTGCCAGCAGCCAACAGGGGGTTGCCTATGGCTACACCTTC.

V and J are TRBV9 and TRBJ2-7; a possible D gene is TRBD1 (5 bases). Germline CDR1 reads SGDLS; CDR2 reads YYNGEE. CDR3 length: 15 amino acids. V lost 0 bases, J lost 2 bases, and 12 bases lay in between. CDR3 sequence (DNA): TGTGCCAGCAGCGTAGCCCCAGGGTCGGCCTACGAGCAGTACTTC. Amino acids: CASSVAPGSAYEQYF.

This chain links TRBV4-3 with TRBJ2-7, with D maybe TRBD1 (6 bases). The CDR3 consists of 15 residues. Germline V gives CDR1 LGHNA, CDR2 YSLEER. The ends were cut back, 0 bases at V and 4 bases at J, with 13 bases in the middle. The CDR3 DNA reads TGCGCCAGCAGCCAAGACGCCAGGGGACCTTACGAGCAGTACTTC. Its translation: CASSQDARGPYEQYF.

This chain joins TRBV5-1 and TRBJ1-1, with D possibly matching TRBD1 (6 bases). Germline values: CDR1 SGHRS, CDR2 YFSETQ. There are 15 residues in the CDR3. Trimming took off 3 bases at V and 4 bases at J, with 16 bases between the two ends. The CDR3 sequence is CASSSRQDGITEAFF. The CDR3 bases are TGCGCCAGCAGCTCCCGACAGGACGGCATCACTGAAGCTTTCTTT.

Only a few counts were recorded for this clone. The chain has TRBV4-3 and TRBJ2-7; D may be TRBD1 (6 bases). Trimming left V 3 bases short and J 3 bases short, with 15 bases between. Germline CDR1 reads LGHNA; CDR2 reads YSLEER. There are 15 residues in the CDR3. The CDR3 region has the DNA TGCGCCAGCAGCCAGTTGGGGAAACAGGGCTACGAGCAGTACTTC. This sequence encodes CASSQLGKQGYEQYF.

The chain is built from TRBV18 and TRBJ2-1; 13 nucleotides agree with TRBD2. Germline V CDR1 and CDR2: KGHSH, LQKENI. Trimming removed 3 bases from V and 5 bases from J; junction bases left unmatched: 1. The CDR3 spans 15 residues. The CDR3 here is CASSPGTSGNNEQFF. For the CDR3, the DNA is TGTGCCAGCTCACCGGGGACTAGCGGGAACAATGAGCAGTTCTTC.

The CDR3, as DNA: TGCGCCAGCAGCCAAGATCACAGCGGGGAGCTGTTTTTT. It codes for CASSQDHSGELFF. The rearrangement links TRBV4-3 to TRBJ2-2; D gene ambiguous. The germline gives CDR1 LGHNA, CDR2 YSLEER. CDR3 size: 13 residues. The V gene lost 0 bases and the J gene lost 7 bases, with 6 bases spanning the gap.

The genes are TRBV7-9 and TRBJ2-3; the D is unclear. V lost 1 base and J lost 5, with 16 bases in between. CDR1 is SEHNR, CDR2 FQNEAQ, per germline (reference sequence). This CDR3 has 16 amino acids. In DNA form, the CDR3 reads TGTGCCAGCAGCTTAGTTGTTGGTTTTAGAGGAGATACGCAGTATTTT. Translated, it gives CASSLVVGFRGDTQYF.

This clone is a singleton in its sample. The V call is TRBV27, the J call TRBJ2-7; the D gene is possibly TRBD1 (6 bases). This CDR3 is built from 14 residues. Germline V gene data show CDR1 as MNHEY and CDR2 as SMNVEV (reference sequence). V was shortened by 3 bases and J by 1 base, with 10 bases between the two germline ends. The CDR3 here is CASSLGTSSYEQYF. The CDR3 nucleotides are TGTGCCAGCAGTTTGGGGACATCGTCCTACGAGCAGTACTTC.

The chain combines TRBV12-1 with TRBJ2-2; TRBD2, as called in the table, went unchecked against the DNA. TRBV12-1 is a pseudogene. This CDR3 has 17 residues. The CDR3 sequence: CASSYPTGLAGPGELFF. In DNA, the CDR3 is TGTGCCAGCAGCTACCCGACGGGACTAGCGGGGCCAGGGGAGCTGTTTTTT.

The rearrangement uses TRBV2 and TRBJ2-1; 14 bases are shared with TRBD2. The CDR3 has 15 residues. CDR1 SNHLY and CDR2 FYNNEI come from the germline V gene. Losses at the gene ends were 8 bases for V and 5 bases for J; bases not matched to a gene: 5. CDR3 protein: CASRTGLAGDNEQFF. The CDR3 DNA sequence: TGTGCCAGCCGTACGGGACTAGCGGGGGACAATGAGCAGTTCTTC.

The chain employs TRBV9 and TRBJ2-2; TRBD1 agrees at 8 bases. This CDR3 is built from 15 residues. The J segment lost 6 bases and the V segment lost 3 bases, leaving 7 bases of the junction unmatched. CDR1 SGDLS and CDR2 YYNGEE come from the germline V gene. The DNA of the CDR3 is TGTGCCAGCAGCGCCCGTGGACAGGGCTCCGGGGAGCTGTTTTTT. Its protein is CASSARGQGSGELFF.

The rearrangement joins TRBV29-1 to TRBJ2-3; weak D call: TRBD2 (7 bases). The length of the CDR3 is 14 residues. Trimming removed 1 base at V and 2 bases at J, with 10 bases between. Germline loops: CDR1 SQVTM, CDR2 ANQGSEA. The CDR3 sequence is CSVEGGGPTDTQYF. Written as DNA, the CDR3 is TGCAGCGTTGAAGGGGGGGGGCCCACAGATACGCAGTATTTT.